This entry concerns a single TCR beta chain. Antigen: not known. The CDR3 end falls 3 residues outside the read, so it is completed with the germline J gene. Profiling relied on immunoSEQ multiplex PCR, and the TCRdb table lists in-frame clones only, not all of them. This sample's clone table lists around 30,000 clones. The source of the sample is a study of T cells in women clearing cervical HPV infection. Study-wide background: For cases, blood was sampled a median around 150 days after lesion detection, interquartile range roughly 80 to 230 days. Whole-study findings and limits: A classifier using richness and V gene abundances reached an AUC of around 0.81.

Germline values: CDR1 MRHNA, CDR2 SNTAGT. Trimming left V 2 bases short and J 2 bases short, with 10 bases between. The CDR3 spans 15 residues. The sample was blood buffy coat. The TCR comes from a woman between 18 and 75 years old with a cervical HPV16 infection that either progressed to CIN3+ or cleared (not recorded which). This sequence joins TRBV6-4 and TRBJ2-4, with D tentatively TRBD1 (5 bases). This chain's CDR3 is CASSDLGLSKNIQYF. The DNA read from the CDR3 is TGTGCCAGCAGTGACCTGGGGCTTTCCAAAAACATT.